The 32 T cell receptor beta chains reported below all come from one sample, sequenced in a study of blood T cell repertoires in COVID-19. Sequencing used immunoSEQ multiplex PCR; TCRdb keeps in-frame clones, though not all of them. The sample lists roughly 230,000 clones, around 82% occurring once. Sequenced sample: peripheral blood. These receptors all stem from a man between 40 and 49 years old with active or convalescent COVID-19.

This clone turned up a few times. The CDR3 loop is CASSLGHSYEQYF. The DNA of the CDR3 is TGTGCCAGCAGCTTAGGACACTCCTACGAGCAGTACTTC. The chain is built from TRBV7-8 and TRBJ2-7; unclear D gene. Per the germline V gene, CDR1 is SGHVS and CDR2 is FQNEAQ. The CDR3 has 13 residues. The V gene lost 1 base and the J gene lost 0 bases, with 4 bases spanning the gap.

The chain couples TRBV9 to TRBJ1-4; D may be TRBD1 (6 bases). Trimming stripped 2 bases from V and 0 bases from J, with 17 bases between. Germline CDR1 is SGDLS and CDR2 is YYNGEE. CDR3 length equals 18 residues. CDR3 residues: CASSVRDTRFATNEKLFF. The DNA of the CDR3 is TGTGCCAGCAGCGTGAGGGACACTAGATTTGCAACTAATGAAAAACTGTTTTTT.

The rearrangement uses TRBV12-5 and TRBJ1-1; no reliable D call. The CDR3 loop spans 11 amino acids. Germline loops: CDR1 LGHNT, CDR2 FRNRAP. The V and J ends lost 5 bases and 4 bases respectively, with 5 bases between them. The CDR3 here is CASGMSTEAFF. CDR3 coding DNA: TGTGCTAGTGGTATGAGCACTGAAGCTTTCTTT.

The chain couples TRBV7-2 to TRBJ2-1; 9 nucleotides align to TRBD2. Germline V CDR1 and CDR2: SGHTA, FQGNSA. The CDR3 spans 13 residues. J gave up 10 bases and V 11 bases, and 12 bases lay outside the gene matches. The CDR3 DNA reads TGTGCCGCCGGGGAGCGGGGGGCCAGGGAGCAGTTCTTC. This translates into CAAGERGAREQFF.

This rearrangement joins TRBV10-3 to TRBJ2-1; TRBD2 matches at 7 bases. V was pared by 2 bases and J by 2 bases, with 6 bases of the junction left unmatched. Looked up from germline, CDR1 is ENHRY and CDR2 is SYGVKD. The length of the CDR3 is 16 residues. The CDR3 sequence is CAISEAGGGTYNEQFF. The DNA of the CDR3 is TGTGCCATCAGTGAGGCTGGGGGGGGTACCTACAATGAGCAGTTCTTC.

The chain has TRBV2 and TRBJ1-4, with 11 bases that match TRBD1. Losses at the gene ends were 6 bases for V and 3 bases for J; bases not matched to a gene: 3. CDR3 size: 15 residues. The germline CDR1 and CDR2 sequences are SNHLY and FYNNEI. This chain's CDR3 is CASRGTGGANEKLFF. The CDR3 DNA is TGTGCCAGCAGAGGGACAGGGGGGGCTAATGAAAAACTGTTTTTT.

The CDR3 loop reads CATSVAGTGDYGYTF. The DNA for the CDR3 is TGTGCCACCAGTGTCGCCGGGACAGGTGATTATGGCTACACCTTC. The chain links TRBV24-1 to TRBJ1-2; TRBD1 matches 8 bases. The CDR3 length is 15 residues. The germline CDR1 and CDR2 sequences are KGHDR and SFDVKD. V was pared by 5 bases and J by 5 bases, with 9 bases of the junction left unmatched.

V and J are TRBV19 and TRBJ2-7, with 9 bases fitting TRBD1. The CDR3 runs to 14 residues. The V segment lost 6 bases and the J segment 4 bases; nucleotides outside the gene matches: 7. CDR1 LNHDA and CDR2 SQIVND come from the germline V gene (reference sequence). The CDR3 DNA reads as TGTGCCAGTAGCCGGACAGGGGAAGGGTACGAGCAGTACTTC. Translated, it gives CASSRTGEGYEQYF.

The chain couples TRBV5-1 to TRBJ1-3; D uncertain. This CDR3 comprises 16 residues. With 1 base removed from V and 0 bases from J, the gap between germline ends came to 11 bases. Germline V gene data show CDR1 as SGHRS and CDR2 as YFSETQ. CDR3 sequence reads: CASSLQAVTSGNTIYF. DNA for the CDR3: TGCGCCAGCAGCTTGCAGGCCGTTACCTCTGGAAACACCATATATTTT.

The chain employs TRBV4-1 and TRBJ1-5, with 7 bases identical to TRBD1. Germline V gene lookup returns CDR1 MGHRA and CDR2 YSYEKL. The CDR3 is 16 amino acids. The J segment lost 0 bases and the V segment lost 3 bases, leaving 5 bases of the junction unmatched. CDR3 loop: CASSQDRTSSNQPQHF. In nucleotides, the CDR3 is TGCGCCAGCAGCCAGGACAGGACCTCTAGCAATCAGCCCCAGCATTTT.

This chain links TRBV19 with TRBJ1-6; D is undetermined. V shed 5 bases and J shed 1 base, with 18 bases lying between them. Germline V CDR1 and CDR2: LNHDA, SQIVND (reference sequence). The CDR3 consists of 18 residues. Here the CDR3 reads CASSPSVAPWSYNSPLHF. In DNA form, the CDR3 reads TGTGCCAGTAGTCCCAGCGTGGCTCCTTGGTCCTATAATTCACCCCTCCACTTT.

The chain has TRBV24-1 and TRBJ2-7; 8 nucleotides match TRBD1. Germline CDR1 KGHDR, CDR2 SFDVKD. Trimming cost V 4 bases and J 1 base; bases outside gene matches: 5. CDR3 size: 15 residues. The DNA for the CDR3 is TGTGCCACCAGTGAAGGGCAGGGGGCTTCCTACGAGCAGTACTTC. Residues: CATSEGQGASYEQYF.

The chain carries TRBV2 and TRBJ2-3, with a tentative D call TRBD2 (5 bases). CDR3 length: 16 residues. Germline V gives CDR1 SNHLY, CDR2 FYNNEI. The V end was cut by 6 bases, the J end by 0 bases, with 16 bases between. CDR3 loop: CASRELSGSSTDTQYF. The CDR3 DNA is TGTGCCAGCAGAGAACTGTCGGGATCCAGCACAGATACGCAGTATTTT.

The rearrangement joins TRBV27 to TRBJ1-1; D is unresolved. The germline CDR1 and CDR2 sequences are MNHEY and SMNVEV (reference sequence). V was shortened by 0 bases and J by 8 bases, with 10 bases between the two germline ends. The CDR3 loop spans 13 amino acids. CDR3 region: CASSLSGSLEAFF. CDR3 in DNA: TGTGCCAGCAGTTTATCGGGCAGCCTCGAAGCTTTCTTT.

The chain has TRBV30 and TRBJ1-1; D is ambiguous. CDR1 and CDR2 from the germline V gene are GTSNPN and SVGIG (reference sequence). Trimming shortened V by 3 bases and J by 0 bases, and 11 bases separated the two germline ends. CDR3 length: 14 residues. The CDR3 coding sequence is TGTGCCTGGAGGGAGAATTGGGTGAACACTGAAGCTTTCTTT. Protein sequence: CAWRENWVNTEAFF.

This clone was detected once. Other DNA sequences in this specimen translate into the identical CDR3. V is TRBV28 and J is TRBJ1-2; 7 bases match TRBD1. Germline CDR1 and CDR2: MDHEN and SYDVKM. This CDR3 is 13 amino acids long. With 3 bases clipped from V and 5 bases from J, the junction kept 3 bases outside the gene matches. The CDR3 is CASSFSGGYGYTF. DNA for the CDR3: TGTGCCAGCAGTTTTTCAGGGGGGTATGGCTACACCTTC.

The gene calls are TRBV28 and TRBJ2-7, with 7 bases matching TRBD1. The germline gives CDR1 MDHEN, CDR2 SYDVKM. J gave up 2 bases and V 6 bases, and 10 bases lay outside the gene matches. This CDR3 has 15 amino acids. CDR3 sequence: CASRPSTGSPYEQYF. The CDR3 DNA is TGTGCCAGCAGGCCTTCGACAGGGTCCCCCTACGAGCAGTACTTC. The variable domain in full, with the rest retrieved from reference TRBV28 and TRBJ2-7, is DVKVTQSSRYLVKRTGEKVFLECVQDMDHENMFWYRQDPGLGLRLIYFSYDVKMKEKGDIPEGYSVSREKKERFSLILESASTNQTSMYLCASRPSTGSPYEQYFGPGTRLTVT.

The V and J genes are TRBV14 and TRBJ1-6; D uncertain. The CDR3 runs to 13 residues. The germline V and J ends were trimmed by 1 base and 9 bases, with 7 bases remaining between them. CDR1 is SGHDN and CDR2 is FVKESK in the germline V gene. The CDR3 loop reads CASSQVSFSPLHF. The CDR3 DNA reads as TGTGCCAGCAGCCAAGTATCTTTTTCACCCCTCCACTTT. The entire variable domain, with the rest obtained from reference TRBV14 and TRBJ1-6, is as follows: EAGVTQFPSHSVIEKGQTVTLRCDPISGHDNLYWYRRVMGKEIKFLLHFVKESKQDESGMPNNRFLAERTGGTYSTLKVQPAELEDSGVYFCASSQVSFSPLHFGNGTRLTVT.

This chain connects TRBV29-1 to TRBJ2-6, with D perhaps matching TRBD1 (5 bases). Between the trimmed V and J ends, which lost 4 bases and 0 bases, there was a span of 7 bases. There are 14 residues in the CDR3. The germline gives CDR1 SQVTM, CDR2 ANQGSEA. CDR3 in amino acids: CSVVTASGANVLTF. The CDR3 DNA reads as TGCAGCGTTGTGACAGCCTCTGGGGCCAACGTCCTGACTTTC. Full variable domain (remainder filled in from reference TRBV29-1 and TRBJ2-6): SAVISQKPSRDICQRGTSLTIQCQVDSQVTMMFWYRQQPGQSLTLIATANQGSEATYESGFVIDKFPISRPNLTFSTLTVSNMSPEDSSIYLCSVVTASGANVLTFGAGSRLTVL.

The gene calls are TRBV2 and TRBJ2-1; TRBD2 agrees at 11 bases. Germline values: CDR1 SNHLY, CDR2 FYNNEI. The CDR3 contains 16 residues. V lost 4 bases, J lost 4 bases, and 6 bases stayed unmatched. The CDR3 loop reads CASSVSGGVIYNEQFF. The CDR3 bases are TGTGCCAGCAGTGTTAGCGGGGGGGTAATATACAATGAGCAGTTCTTC.

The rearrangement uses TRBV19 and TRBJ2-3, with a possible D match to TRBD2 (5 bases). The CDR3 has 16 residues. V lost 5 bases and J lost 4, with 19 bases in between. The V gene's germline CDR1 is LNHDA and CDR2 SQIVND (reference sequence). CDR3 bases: TGTGCCAGTAGTTCCGCTAGTCTGGTCGGGGCAGATACGCAGTATTTT. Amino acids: CASSSASLVGADTQYF.

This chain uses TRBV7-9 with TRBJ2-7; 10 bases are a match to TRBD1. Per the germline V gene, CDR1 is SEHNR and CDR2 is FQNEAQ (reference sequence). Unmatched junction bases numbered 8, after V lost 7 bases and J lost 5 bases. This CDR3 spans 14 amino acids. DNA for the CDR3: TGTGCCAGCAAATTGGGACAGGGGTACCACGAGCAGTACTTC. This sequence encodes CASKLGQGYHEQYF.

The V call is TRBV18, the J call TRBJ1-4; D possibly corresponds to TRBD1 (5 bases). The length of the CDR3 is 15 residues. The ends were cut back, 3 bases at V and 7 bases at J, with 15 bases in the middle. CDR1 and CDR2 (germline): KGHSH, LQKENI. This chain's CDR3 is CASSPGDFSGEKLFF. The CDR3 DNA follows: TGTGCCAGCTCACCCGGGGACTTTAGCGGTGAAAAACTGTTTTTT. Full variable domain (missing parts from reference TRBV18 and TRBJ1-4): NAGVMQNPRHLVRRRGQEARLRCSPMKGHSHVYWYRQLPEEGLKFMVYLQKENIIDESGMPKERFSAEFPKEGPSILRIQQVVRGDSAAYFCASSPGDFSGEKLFFGSGTQLSVL.

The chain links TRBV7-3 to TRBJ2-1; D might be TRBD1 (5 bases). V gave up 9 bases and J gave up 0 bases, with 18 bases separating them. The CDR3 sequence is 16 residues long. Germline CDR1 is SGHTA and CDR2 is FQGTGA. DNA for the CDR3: TGTGCCAGTGCATCTGCAGGGATAAGCTCCTACAATGAGCAGTTCTTC. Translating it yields CASASAGISSYNEQFF.

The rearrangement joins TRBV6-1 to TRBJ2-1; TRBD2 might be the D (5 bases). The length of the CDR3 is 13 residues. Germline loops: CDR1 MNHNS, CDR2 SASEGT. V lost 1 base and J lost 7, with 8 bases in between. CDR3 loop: CASSEGRGNEQFF. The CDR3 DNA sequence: TGTGCCAGCAGTGAAGGACGGGGAAATGAGCAGTTCTTC.

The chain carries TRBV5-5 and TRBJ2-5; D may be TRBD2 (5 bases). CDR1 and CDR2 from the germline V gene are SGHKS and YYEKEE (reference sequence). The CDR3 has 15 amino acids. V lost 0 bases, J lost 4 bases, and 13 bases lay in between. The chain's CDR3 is CASSLVVEVGETQYF. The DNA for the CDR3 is TGTGCCAGCAGCTTGGTCGTGGAGGTAGGAGAGACCCAGTACTTC.

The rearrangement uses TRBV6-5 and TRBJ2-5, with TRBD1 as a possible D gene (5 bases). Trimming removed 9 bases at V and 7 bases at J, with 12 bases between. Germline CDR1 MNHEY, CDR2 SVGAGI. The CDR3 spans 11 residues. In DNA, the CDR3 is TGTGCCAGTCGTAGACAGTGGACCCAGTACTTC. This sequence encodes CASRRQWTQYF.

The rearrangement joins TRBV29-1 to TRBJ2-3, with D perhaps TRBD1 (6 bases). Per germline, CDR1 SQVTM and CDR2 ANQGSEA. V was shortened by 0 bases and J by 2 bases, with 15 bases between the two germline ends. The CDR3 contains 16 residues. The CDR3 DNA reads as TGCAGCGTTGAAGATATAGTGACAGGACCCACAGATACGCAGTATTTT. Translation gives CSVEDIVTGPTDTQYF.

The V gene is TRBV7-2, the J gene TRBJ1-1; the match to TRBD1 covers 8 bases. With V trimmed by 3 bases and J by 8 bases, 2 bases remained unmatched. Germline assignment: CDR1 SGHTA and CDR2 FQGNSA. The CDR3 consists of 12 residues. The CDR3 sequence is CASSFQGAEAFF. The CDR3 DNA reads TGTGCCAGCAGCTTTCAGGGGGCGGAAGCTTTCTTT.

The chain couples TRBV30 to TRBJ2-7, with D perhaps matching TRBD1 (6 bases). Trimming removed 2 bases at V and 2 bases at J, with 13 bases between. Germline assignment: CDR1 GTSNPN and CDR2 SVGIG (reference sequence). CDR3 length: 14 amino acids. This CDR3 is CAWSTGQGAYEQYF. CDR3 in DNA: TGTGCCTGGAGTACGGGACAAGGCGCCTACGAGCAGTACTTC.

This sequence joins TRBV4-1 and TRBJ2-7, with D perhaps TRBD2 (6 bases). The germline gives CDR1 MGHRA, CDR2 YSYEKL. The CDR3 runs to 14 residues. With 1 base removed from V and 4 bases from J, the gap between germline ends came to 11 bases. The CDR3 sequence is CASSQVADKYEQYF. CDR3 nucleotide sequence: TGCGCCAGCAGCCAAGTAGCGGACAAATACGAGCAGTACTTC.

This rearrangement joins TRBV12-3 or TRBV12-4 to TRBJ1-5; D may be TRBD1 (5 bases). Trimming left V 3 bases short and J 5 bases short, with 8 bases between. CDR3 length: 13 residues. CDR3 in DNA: TGTGCCAGCAGTTTGGGGCCTTATCAGCCCCAGCATTTT. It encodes CASSLGPYQPQHF.